These 2 T cell receptor beta chains came from one sample sequenced in a study of blood T cell repertoires in COVID-19. The data were produced by immunoSEQ multiplex PCR, yet TCRdb's version contains in-frame clones alone and is incomplete. This sample has roughly 180,000 clones; 85% to 90% occur once, and the top ten carry around 7.5%. Specimen: peripheral blood. The receptors derive from a woman aged 60 to 75 with acute or convalescent COVID-19.

The gene calls are TRBV18 and TRBJ2-2; 9 bases map to TRBD1. With V trimmed by 6 bases and J by 1 base, 3 bases remained unmatched. Germline assignment: CDR1 KGHSH and CDR2 LQKENI. The CDR3 is 15 residues long. In nucleotides, the CDR3 is TGTGCCAGCTCGGCGGGACAGGGGAACACCGGGGAGCTGTTTTTT. The encoded protein is CASSAGQGNTGELFF.

V is TRBV5-1 and J is TRBJ2-1; 11 nucleotides align to TRBD2. CDR1 and CDR2 from the germline V gene are SGHRS and YFSETQ. This CDR3 is 15 amino acids long. V was clipped by 0 bases and J by 6 bases; unmatched bases: 2. The CDR3 DNA is TGCGCCAGCAGCTTGGGTGGGACTAGCGGCAATGAGCAGTTCTTC. This codes for CASSLGGTSGNEQFF.